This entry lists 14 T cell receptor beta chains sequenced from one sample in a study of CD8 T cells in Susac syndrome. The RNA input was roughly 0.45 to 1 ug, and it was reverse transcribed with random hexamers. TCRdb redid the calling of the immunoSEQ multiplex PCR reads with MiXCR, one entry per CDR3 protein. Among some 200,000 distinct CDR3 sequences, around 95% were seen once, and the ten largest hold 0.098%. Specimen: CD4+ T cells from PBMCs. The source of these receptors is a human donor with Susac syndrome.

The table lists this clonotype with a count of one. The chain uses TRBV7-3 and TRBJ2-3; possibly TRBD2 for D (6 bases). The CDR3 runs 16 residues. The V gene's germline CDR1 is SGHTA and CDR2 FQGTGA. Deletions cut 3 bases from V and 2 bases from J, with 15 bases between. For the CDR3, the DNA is TGTGCCAGCAGCTTTCGGGTTGGCGGGGACACAGATACGCAGTATTTT. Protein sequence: CASSFRVGGDTDTQYF.

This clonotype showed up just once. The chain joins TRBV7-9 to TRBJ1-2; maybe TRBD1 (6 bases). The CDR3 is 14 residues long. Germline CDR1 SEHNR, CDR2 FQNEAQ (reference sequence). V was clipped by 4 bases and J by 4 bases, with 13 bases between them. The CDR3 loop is CASSSTRQVYGYTF. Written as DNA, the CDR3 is TGTGCCAGCAGCTCGACTAGACAGGTCTATGGCTACACCTTC.

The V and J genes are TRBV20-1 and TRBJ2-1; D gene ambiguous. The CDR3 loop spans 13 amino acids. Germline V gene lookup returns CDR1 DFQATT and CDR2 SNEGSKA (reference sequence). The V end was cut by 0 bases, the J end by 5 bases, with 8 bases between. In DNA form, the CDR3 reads TGCAGTGCTAGAGATGGCGGAAACAATGAGCAGTTCTTC. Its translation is CSARDGGNNEQFF.

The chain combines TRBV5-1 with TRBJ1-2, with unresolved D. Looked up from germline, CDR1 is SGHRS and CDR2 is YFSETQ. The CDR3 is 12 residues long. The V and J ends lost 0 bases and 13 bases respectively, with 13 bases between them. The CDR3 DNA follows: TGCGCCAGCAGCTTGGAAGGGAGACTAAGCACCTTC. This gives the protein CASSLEGRLSTF. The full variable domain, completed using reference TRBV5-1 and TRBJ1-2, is KAGVTQTPRYLIKTRGQQVTLSCSPISGHRSVSWYQQTPGQGLQFLFEYFSETQRNKGNFPGRFSGRQFSNSRSEMNVSTLELGDSALYLCASSLEGRLSTFGSGTRLTVV.

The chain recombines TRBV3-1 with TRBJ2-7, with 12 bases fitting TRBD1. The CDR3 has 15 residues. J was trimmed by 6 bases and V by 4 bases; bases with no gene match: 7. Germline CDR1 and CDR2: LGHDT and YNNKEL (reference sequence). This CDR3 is CASSLLGTGGAEQYF. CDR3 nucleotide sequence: TGTGCCAGCAGCCTCTTAGGGACAGGGGGCGCCGAGCAGTACTTC.

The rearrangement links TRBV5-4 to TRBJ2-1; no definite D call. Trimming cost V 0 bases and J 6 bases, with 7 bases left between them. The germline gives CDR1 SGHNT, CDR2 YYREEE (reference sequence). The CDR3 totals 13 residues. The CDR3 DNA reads TGTGCCAGCAGCTTGGCGTCCGGCAATGAGCAGTTCTTC. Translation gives CASSLASGNEQFF.

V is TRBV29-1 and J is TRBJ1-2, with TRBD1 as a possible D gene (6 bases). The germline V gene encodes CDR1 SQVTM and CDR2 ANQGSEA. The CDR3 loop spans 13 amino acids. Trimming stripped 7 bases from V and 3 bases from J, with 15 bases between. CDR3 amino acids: CSARTDLDYGYTF. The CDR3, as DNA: TGCAGCGCCCGGACAGATTTGGACTATGGCTACACCTTC.

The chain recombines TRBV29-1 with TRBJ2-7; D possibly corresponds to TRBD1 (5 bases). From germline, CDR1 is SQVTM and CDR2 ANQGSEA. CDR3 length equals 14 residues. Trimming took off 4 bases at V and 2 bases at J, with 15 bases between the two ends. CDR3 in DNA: TGCAGCGTTGCTGTCTCAGGGAATCCCTACGAGCAGTACTTC. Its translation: CSVAVSGNPYEQYF.

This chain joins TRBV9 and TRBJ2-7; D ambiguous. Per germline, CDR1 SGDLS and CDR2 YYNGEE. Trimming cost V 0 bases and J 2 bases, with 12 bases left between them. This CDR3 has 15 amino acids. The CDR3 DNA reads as TGTGCCAGCAGCGTAGGAGTTCCCGGCCCCTACGAGCAGTACTTC. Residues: CASSVGVPGPYEQYF.

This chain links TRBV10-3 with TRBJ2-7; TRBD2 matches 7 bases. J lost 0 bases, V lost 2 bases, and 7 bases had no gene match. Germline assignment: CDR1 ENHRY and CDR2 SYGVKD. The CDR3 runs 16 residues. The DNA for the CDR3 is TGTGCCATCAGTGAGACGGGGCGGGGGAGCTCCTACGAGCAGTACTTC. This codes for CAISETGRGSSYEQYF.

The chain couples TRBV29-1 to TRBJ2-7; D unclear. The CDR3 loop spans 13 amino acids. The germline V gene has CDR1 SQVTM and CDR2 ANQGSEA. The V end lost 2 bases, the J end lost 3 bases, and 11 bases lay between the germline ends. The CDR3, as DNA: TGCAGCGTTGAACGGGCAGGTTACTACGAGCAGTACTTC. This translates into CSVERAGYYEQYF.

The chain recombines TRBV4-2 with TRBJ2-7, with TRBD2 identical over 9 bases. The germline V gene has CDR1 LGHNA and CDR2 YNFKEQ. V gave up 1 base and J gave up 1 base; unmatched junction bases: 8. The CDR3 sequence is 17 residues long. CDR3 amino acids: CASSQALAAGGSYEQYF. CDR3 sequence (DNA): TGTGCCAGCAGCCAAGCGTTAGCGGCGGGGGGGTCCTACGAGCAGTACTTC.

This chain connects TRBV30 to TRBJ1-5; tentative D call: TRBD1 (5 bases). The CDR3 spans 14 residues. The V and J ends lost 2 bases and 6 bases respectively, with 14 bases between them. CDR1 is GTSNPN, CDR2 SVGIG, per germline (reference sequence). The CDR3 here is CAWSKGPLGQPQHF. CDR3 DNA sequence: TGTGCCTGGAGTAAGGGACCGTTAGGTCAGCCCCAGCATTTT.

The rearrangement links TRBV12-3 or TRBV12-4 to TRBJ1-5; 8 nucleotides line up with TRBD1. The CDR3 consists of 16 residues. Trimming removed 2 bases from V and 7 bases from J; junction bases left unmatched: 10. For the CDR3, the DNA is TGTGCCAGCAGTTTATCCCTCAGGGGGCGAGGGCAGCCCCAGCATTTT. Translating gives CASSLSLRGRGQPQHF.